This entry concerns a single T cell receptor (beta chain). No cognate antigen has been identified for it. These reads were obtained on a NextSeq 550. The Human TCR Profiling Kit (MiLaboratory) was used to make UMI-labeled 5' RACE TRB cDNA libraries. The full amount of extracted RNA was used for cDNA synthesis, and the full amount of resulting cDNA was used for PCR amplification. Libraries were prepared in parallel with an identical number of PCR cycles. Turning to the authors' computational methods: With a minimum of two reads required per UMI, MIGEC and MiXCR pulled out about 50,000 +/- 10,000 unique UMI-labeled TRB cDNA molecules from each library. An average of around 40,000 +/- 10,000 functional in-frame TRB CDR3 nucleotide clonotypes without stop codons was found per library. After downsampling to 5000 UMI-labeled TRB molecules per sample, diversity metrics such as normalized Shannon-Wiener and Chao1 were calculated in VDJtools. For the central five CDR3 residues, VDJtools calculated physicochemical properties weighted by clonotype size, namely interaction energy, strength, volume and Kidera factor 4. Reads reprocessed by TCRdb are summarized as one entry per CDR3 protein sequence, and DNA is absent. TCRdb's processing, not the study's, gives the V and J calls here. The sample table includes about 41,000 distinct CDR3 sequences. In total, the top ten clones hold around 2% of the sample.

This record belongs to a study of CXCR3-negative and CXCR3-positive naive CD8 T cells (dated by TCRdb to the late 2010s). Regarding the research as a whole: Approximately 130 million TRB reads were obtained in total, roughly 1.5 +/- 0.3 million reads per library. The diversity and physicochemical repertoire analyses included 11 donors pooled from two independent experiments. Naive subsets from several donors and memory cells from 3 donors were included in the TRBV-TRBJ cluster analysis.

General findings and caveats noted by the study authors: Compared with CXCR3-negative naive cells, CXCR3-positive naive cells had TRB CDR3s with higher hydrophobicity (lower Kidera factor 4), lower energy, and higher strength and volume indices. Both naive subsets had comparably high repertoire diversity, while memory CD8+ T cells had much lower repertoire diversity. CXCR3 expression partially decreased after cryopreservation, so most assays used freshly isolated PBMCs. Within the same donor, TRBV-TRBJ usage looked similar between naive CXCR3-negative and CXCR3-positive cells, but memory cells had distinct patterns. Because surface CD5, which is linked to self-reactivity in mice, was comparable between the naive subsets, TCR interaction strength was also inferred from TRB CDR3 physicochemical properties.

From cysteine to phenylalanine, the CDR3 is 16 amino acids long. No DNA appears here. CDR1 SEHNR and CDR2 FQNEAQ are derived from the germline V gene (reference sequence). For every CD8+ T cell subset, 300,000 cells were flow-sorted straight into RLT lysis buffer, and each subset was sorted in triplicate. Naive CD8+ T cells were defined stringently as CD45RO-CCR7+CD27+CD95- to exclude memory contaminants. Using standard density gradient centrifugation, peripheral blood mononuclear cells were isolated from buffy coats. A FACSAria III was used to flow-sort naive CXCR3-negative and CXCR3-positive CD8+ T cells. An RNeasy Mini Kit was used to extract total RNA from the sorted cells.

The sample consisted of naive CXCR3- CD8+ T cells from blood. The cell subset or site label, as the study defines it: CD45RO-CCR7+CD27+CD95- naive CD8+ T cells lacking CXCR3 (TNR3-). This chain is built from TRBV7-9 and TRBJ1-5. This TCR was recovered from a human donor in good health. Some clones in this sample may be carry-over from other donors' samples. This receptor carries the CDR3 CASSSEDGYSNQPQHF. This CDR3, with the reference TRBV7-9 and TRBJ1-5 proteins standing in past its ends, gives the full variable domain DTGVSQNPRHKITKRGQNVTFRCDPISEHNRLYWYRQTLGQGPEFLTYFQNEAQLEKSRLLSDRFSAERPKGSFSTLEIQRTEQGDSAMYLCASSSEDGYSNQPQHFGDGTRLSIL.